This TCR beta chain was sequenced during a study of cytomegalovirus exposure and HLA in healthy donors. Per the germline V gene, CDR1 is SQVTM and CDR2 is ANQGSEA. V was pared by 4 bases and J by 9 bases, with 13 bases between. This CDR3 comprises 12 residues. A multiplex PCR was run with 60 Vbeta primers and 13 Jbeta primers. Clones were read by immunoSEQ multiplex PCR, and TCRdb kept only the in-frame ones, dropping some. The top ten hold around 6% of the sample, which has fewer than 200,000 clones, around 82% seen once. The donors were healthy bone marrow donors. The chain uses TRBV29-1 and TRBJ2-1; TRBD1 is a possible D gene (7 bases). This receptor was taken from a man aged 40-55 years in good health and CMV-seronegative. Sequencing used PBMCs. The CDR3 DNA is TGCAGCGTTGTAAGACAGGGAGGTGAGCAGTTCTTC. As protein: CSVVRQGGEQFF.